This T cell receptor beta chain is drawn from a study of shared clonotypes between healthy human individuals. Overall study findings and caveats: Clonotype sharing across a few donors was observed for around 5.1% of naive CD4 clonotypes.

There are 15 residues in the CDR3. The V gene lost 4 bases and the J gene lost 0 bases, with 10 bases spanning the gap. Germline-derived CDR1 and CDR2 are MDHEN and SYDVKM. The assay was carried out at the deep level. The data were produced by immunoSEQ multiplex PCR, yet TCRdb's version contains in-frame clones alone and is incomplete. The sample lists around 600,000 clones, about 98% occurring once. Naivety among CD8 cells was defined by CD45RO negativity and positive CCR7 selection, thereby excluding terminally differentiated effector memory CD45RA+ cells. Those who donated, Caucasian adults without exception, all lived in Nashville, Tennessee. For this clone: Its antigen is unidentified.

The chain joins TRBV28 to TRBJ1-3; D might be TRBD1 (6 bases). The sample comprised naive CD8+ T cells sorted from blood. The clonotype was recovered from a man in his thirties or forties in good health. The CDR3 coding sequence is TGTGCCAGCAGTTACCGGGGGGCCTCTGGAAACACCATATATTTT. Encoded protein: CASSYRGASGNTIYF.